This is a list of T cell receptor beta chains from one sample in a study of cytomegalovirus exposure and HLA in healthy donors. The data were produced by immunoSEQ multiplex PCR, yet TCRdb's version contains in-frame clones alone and is incomplete. Its table lists just under 60,000 clones. The sequencing sample was made of PBMCs. All receptors derive from a male donor in good health and CMV-seronegative. Both conserved end residues are trimmed from each CDR3.

cdr3_length j_call v_call cdr3_aa
14 TRBJ1-3 TRBV7-2 ASSLPGGYDGNTIY
12 TRBJ1-1 TRBV4-3 ASSQLLDRAGAF
12 TRBJ1-1 TRBV11-2 ASSLVNSHTEAF
14 TRBJ2-2 TRBV5-6 ASSLVGAADTGELF
17 TRBJ2-6 TRBV5-4 ASNVAVGQGFSGANVLT
17 TRBJ2-1 TRBV5-6 ASSPLAGGKGSSYNEQF
11 TRBJ1-6 TRBV28 ASSGRVWSPLH
11 TRBJ1-4 TRBV14 ASSLDMSGELF
13 TRBJ2-7 TRBV4-3 ASSQEAGSAYEQY
16 TRBJ1-4 TRBV28 ASSGRRGLLEDNEKLF
14 TRBJ2-1 TRBV7-2 ASSLGSGSSYNEQF
20 TRBJ2-1 TRBV18 ASSPRRPEVISGGASSNEQF
13 TRBJ2-7 TRBV5-1 ASSLAAQDSYEQY
15 TRBJ2-5 TRBV5-4 ASSFGLISTYQETQY
13 TRBJ2-2 TRBV6-5 ASIPDRGLTGELF
14 TRBJ1-1 TRBV5-1 ASSLNRGLGNTEAF
13 TRBJ1-4 TRBV7-2 ASSSGGGHQEKLF